One and the same sample provided the 13 T cell receptor beta chains below, sequenced in a study of blood T cell repertoires in COVID-19. Assay: immunoSEQ multiplex PCR; the TCRdb copy retains only in-frame clones and omits some. The sample carries 13,000 or so clones, 83% recorded once. Sequencing was done on a sample of peripheral blood. The receptors derive from a man aged 35 to 55 with active or convalescent COVID-19.

The gene calls are TRBV5-1 and TRBJ2-7; D is ambiguous. The CDR3 spans 13 residues. Germline CDR1 reads SGHRS; CDR2 reads YFSETQ. V lost 2 bases, J lost 12 bases, and 18 bases lay in between. Here the CDR3 DNA reads TGCGCCAGCAGCTTCGCGGCCCCAGAGCAGTGGTACTTC. This codes for CASSFAAPEQWYF.

This chain connects TRBV19 to TRBJ2-6, with 9 bases aligning to TRBD2. The germline CDR1 and CDR2 sequences are LNHDA and SQIVND (reference sequence). The CDR3 sequence is 19 residues long. Unmatched junction bases numbered 13, after V lost 7 bases and J lost 0 bases. CDR3 nucleotides: TGTGCCAGTAACTCGCGGGGGGGGTTTTACCTCTCTGGGGCCAACGTCCTGACTTTC. Translated: CASNSRGGFYLSGANVLTF. Supplemented by reference TRBV19 and TRBJ2-6, the full variable domain reads DGGITQSPKYLFRKEGQNVTLSCEQNLNHDAMYWYRQDPGQGLRLIYYSQIVNDFQKGDIAEGYSVSREKKESFPLTVTSAQKNPTAFYLCASNSRGGFYLSGANVLTFGAGSRLTVL.

The V and J genes are TRBV7-2 and TRBJ2-5; perhaps TRBD2 as D (5 bases). The V end lost 2 bases, the J end lost 2 bases, and 18 bases lay between the germline ends. The CDR3 runs 17 residues. Per germline, CDR1 SGHTA and CDR2 FQGNSA. CDR3 protein: CASSLQGLRATQETQYF. The CDR3, as DNA: TGTGCCAGCAGCTTACAAGGCCTGCGGGCTACACAAGAGACCCAGTACTTC.

V is TRBV29-1 and J is TRBJ1-4; no definite D call. This CDR3 contains 13 residues. The germline CDR1 and CDR2 sequences are SQVTM and ANQGSEA. V dropped 7 bases and J dropped 0 bases, with 9 bases sitting between them. CDR3 bases: TGCAGCGGTGGCATTGCAACTAATGAAAAACTGTTTTTT. Amino acids: CSGGIATNEKLFF.

This chain uses TRBV5-1 with TRBJ2-2; tentatively, D is TRBD2 (6 bases). The CDR3 has 15 amino acids. CDR1 is SGHRS, CDR2 YFSETQ, per germline. The V gene lost 3 bases and the J gene lost 5 bases, with 14 bases spanning the gap. The CDR3 nucleotides read TGCGCCAGCAGCTCCGGGGAGGCCCAGACCGGGGAGCTGTTTTTT. It codes for CASSSGEAQTGELFF. Drawing the rest from reference TRBV5-1 and TRBJ2-2, the complete variable domain is KAGVTQTPRYLIKTRGQQVTLSCSPISGHRSVSWYQQTPGQGLQFLFEYFSETQRNKGNFPGRFSGRQFSNSRSEMNVSTLELGDSALYLCASSSGEAQTGELFFGEGSRLTVL.

This clone was found once. V gene TRBV18 combines with J gene TRBJ2-5; D perhaps matches TRBD1 (6 bases). Germline loops: CDR1 KGHSH, CDR2 LQKENI. Trimming removed 11 bases at V and 3 bases at J, with 13 bases between. The CDR3 is 12 residues long. The CDR3 coding sequence is TGTGCCGCGTCCGGACAGAAAGAGACCCAGTACTTC. Translation: CAASGQKETQYF.

This chain connects TRBV19 to TRBJ2-1, with unresolved D. Trimming stripped 6 bases from V and 5 bases from J, with 14 bases between. The CDR3 runs 14 residues. Per germline, CDR1 LNHDA and CDR2 SQIVND (reference sequence). The CDR3 sequence: CASRPTLTHNEQFF. CDR3 coding DNA: TGTGCCAGTAGACCGACCTTGACACACAATGAGCAGTTCTTC.

The V and J genes are TRBV12-3 or TRBV12-4 and TRBJ1-2; the match to TRBD1 covers 8 bases. Trimming removed 4 bases from V and 6 bases from J; junction bases left unmatched: 4. This CDR3 contains 13 residues. The CDR3 sequence is CASSSQQGDGYTF. In nucleotides, the CDR3 is TGTGCCAGCAGTTCCCAACAGGGGGATGGCTACACCTTC.

The sample holds a few counts of this clone. The chain recombines TRBV9 with TRBJ1-6; the D gene is possibly TRBD1 (6 bases). The germline V and J ends were trimmed by 4 bases and 7 bases, with 18 bases remaining between them. Germline-derived CDR1 and CDR2 are SGDLS and YYNGEE. The CDR3 is 16 residues long. The CDR3 sequence is CASSPQFGGLNSPLHF. CDR3 sequence (DNA): TGTGCCAGCAGCCCTCAGTTTGGGGGCTTGAATTCACCCCTCCACTTT.

V and J are TRBV4-2 and TRBJ2-1, with 8 bases lining up with TRBD2. After removal of 0 bases from V and 8 bases from J, the junction contained 6 bases not matched to a gene. This CDR3 has 15 amino acids. The germline V gene encodes CDR1 LGHNA and CDR2 YNFKEQ. The CDR3 loop is CASSQEGLASHEQFF. For the CDR3, the DNA is TGTGCCAGCAGCCAAGAAGGACTAGCAAGCCATGAGCAGTTCTTC.

The V call is TRBV6-5, the J call TRBJ1-2; maybe TRBD1 (5 bases). Germline V gene lookup returns CDR1 MNHEY and CDR2 SVGAGI. The CDR3 covers 13 residues. Trimming stripped 5 bases from V and 6 bases from J, with 13 bases between. CDR3 coding DNA: TGTGCCAGCAGTCAAACAGGTGTACATGGCTACACCTTC. Translation: CASSQTGVHGYTF.

J is TRBJ1-1 and V is TRBV7-9, with a possible D match to TRBD1 (6 bases). CDR1 SEHNR and CDR2 FQNEAQ come from the germline V gene (reference sequence). The ends were cut back, 5 bases at V and 4 bases at J, with 17 bases in the middle. This CDR3 spans 15 amino acids. As DNA, the CDR3 is TGTGCCAGCAGCGCGAGGCCAGGGGCTGGCACTGAAGCTTTCTTT. Translated: CASSARPGAGTEAFF.

This clone was picked up a small number of times. The rearrangement joins TRBV24-1 to TRBJ2-2; the D is unclear. Trimming took 8 bases from V and 2 from J, leaving 8 bases between them. Germline lookup yields CDR1 KGHDR and CDR2 SFDVKD. The CDR3 covers 13 residues. The CDR3 DNA is TGTGCCACCACAAACAGTAACACCGGGGAGCTGTTTTTT. The encoded protein is CATTNSNTGELFF.